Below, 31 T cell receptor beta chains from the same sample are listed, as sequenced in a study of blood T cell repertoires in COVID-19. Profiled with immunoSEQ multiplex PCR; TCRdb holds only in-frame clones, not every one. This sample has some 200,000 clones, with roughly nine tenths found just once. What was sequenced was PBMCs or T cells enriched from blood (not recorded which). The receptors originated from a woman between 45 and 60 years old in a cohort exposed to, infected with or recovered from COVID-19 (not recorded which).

The CDR3 region is CASSIGGGQGYQPQHF. CDR3 sequence (DNA): TGTGCCAGTAGTATAGGGGGTGGACAGGGGTACCAGCCCCAGCATTTT. This rearrangement joins TRBV19 to TRBJ1-5; 9 nucleotides match TRBD1. CDR1 is LNHDA, CDR2 SQIVND, per germline (reference sequence). CDR3 length: 16 amino acids. After removal of 1 base from V and 7 bases from J, the junction contained 8 bases not matched to a gene.

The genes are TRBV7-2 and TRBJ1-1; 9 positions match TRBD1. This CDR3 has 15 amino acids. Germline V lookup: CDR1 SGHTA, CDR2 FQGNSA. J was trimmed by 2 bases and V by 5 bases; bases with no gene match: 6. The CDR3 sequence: CASSQQGAINTEAFF. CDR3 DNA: TGTGCCAGCAGCCAACAGGGGGCCATCAACACTGAAGCTTTCTTT.

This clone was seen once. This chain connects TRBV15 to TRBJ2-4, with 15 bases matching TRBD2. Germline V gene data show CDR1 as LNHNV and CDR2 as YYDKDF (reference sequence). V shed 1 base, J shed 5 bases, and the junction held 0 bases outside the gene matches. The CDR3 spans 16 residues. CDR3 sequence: CATSRGTSGGENIQYF. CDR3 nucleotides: TGTGCCACCAGCAGAGGGACTAGCGGGGGGGAAAACATTCAGTACTTC.

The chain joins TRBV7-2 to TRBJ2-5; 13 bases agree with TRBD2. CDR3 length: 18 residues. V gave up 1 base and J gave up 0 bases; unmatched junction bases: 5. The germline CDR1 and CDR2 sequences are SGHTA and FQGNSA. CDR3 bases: TGTGCCAGCAGCTTAGGTGGGACTAGCGGGGTTTACCAAGAGACCCAGTACTTC. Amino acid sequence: CASSLGGTSGVYQETQYF.

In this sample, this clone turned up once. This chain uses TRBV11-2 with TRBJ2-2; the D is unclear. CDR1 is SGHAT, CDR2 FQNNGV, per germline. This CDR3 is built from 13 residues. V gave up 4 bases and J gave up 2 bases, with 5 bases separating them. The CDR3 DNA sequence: TGTGCCAGCAGCTCGGTAAACACCGGGGAGCTGTTTTTT. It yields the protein CASSSVNTGELFF.

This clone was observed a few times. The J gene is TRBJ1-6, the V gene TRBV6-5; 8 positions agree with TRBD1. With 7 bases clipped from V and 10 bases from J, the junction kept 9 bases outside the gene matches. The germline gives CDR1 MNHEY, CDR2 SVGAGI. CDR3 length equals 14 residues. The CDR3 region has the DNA TGTGCCAGCACCCAGGGACAGGAAGGATCACCCCTCCACTTT. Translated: CASTQGQEGSPLHF.

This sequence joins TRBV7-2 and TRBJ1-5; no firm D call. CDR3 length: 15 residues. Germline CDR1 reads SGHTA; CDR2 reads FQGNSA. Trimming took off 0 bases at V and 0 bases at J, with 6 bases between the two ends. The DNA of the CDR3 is TGTGCCAGCAGCTTAGCGCCGGTTAGCAATCAGCCCCAGCATTTT. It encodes CASSLAPVSNQPQHF.

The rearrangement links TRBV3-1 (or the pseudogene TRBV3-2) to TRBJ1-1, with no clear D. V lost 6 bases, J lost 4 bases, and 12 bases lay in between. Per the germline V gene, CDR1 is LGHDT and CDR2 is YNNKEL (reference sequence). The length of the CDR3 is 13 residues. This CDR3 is CASREGGRTEAFF. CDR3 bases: TGTGCCAGCAGGGAAGGCGGGCGCACTGAAGCTTTCTTT.

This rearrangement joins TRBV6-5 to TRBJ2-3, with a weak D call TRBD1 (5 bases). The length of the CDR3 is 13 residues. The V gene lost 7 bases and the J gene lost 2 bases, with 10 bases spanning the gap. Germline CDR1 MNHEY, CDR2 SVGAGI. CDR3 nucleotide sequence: TGTGCCAGCATGTTAGGGGACACAGATACGCAGTATTTT. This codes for CASMLGDTDTQYF.

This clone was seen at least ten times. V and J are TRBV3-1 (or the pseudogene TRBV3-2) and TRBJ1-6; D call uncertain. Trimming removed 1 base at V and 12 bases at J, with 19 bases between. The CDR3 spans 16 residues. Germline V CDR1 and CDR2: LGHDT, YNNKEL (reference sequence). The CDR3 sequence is CASSQGQASGSLPLHF. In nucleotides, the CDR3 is TGTGCCAGCAGCCAAGGTCAGGCAAGCGGTTCGTTACCCCTCCACTTT.

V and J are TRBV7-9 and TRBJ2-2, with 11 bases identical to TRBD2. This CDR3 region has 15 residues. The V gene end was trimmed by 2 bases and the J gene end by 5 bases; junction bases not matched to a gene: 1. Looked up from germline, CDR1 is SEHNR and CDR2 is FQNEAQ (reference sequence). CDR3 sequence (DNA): TGTGCCAGCAGCTTACTAGCGGGGGGAACCGGGGAGCTGTTTTTT. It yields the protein CASSLLAGGTGELFF. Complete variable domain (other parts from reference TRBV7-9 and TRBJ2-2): DTGVSQNPRHKITKRGQNVTFRCDPISEHNRLYWYRQTLGQGPEFLTYFQNEAQLEKSRLLSDRFSAERPKGSFSTLEIQRTEQGDSAMYLCASSLLAGGTGELFFGEGSRLTVL.

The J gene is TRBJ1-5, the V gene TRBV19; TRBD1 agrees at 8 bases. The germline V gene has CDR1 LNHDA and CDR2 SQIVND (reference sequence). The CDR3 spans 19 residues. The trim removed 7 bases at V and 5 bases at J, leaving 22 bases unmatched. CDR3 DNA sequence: TGTGCCAGTACTCCCCTCCCCGGGACAGGTTTGGATAAATATCAGCCCCAGCATTTT. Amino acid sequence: CASTPLPGTGLDKYQPQHF.

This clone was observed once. The CDR3 loop is CSASLRPGLAGVVGYEQFF. In DNA form, the CDR3 reads TGCAGTGCTAGTCTGAGACCGGGACTAGCGGGGGTTGTTGGCTATGAGCAGTTCTTC. The rearrangement uses TRBV20-1 and TRBJ2-1, with TRBD2 matching 14 bases. V was clipped by 3 bases and J by 8 bases; unmatched bases: 18. This CDR3 spans 19 amino acids. CDR1 is DFQATT, CDR2 SNEGSKA, per germline (reference sequence).

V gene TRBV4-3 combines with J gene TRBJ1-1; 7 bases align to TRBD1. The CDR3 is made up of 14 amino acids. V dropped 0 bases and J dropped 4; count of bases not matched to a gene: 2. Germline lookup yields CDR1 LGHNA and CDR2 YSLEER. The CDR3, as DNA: TGCGCCAGCAGCCAAGACAGGGGGGTCACTGAAGCTTTCTTT. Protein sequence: CASSQDRGVTEAFF.

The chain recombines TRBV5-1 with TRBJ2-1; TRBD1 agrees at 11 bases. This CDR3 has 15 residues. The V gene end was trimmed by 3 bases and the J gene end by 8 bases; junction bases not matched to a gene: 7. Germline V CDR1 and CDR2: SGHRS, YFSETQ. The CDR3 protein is CASSSGQGGNHEQFF. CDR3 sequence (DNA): TGCGCCAGCAGCTCGGGACAGGGGGGGAACCATGAGCAGTTCTTC.

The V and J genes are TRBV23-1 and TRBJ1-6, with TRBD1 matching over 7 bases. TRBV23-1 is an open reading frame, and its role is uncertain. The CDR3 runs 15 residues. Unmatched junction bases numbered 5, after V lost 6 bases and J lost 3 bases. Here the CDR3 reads CASRRGGIYNSPLHF. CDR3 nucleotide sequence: TGCGCCAGCAGGAGAGGGGGCATCTATAATTCACCCCTCCACTTT.

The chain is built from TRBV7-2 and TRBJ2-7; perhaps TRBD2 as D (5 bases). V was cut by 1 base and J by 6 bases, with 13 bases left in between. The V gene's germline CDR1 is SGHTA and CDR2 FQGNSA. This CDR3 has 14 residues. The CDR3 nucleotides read TGTGCCAGCAGCTTAGTGTCGGAGGCGGGCGAGCAGTACTTC. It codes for CASSLVSEAGEQYF.

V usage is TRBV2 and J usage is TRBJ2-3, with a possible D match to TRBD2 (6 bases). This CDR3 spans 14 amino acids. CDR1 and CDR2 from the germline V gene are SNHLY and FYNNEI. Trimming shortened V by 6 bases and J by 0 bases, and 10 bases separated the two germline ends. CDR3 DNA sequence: TGTGCCAGCAGGGAGCGGGCCAGCACAGATACGCAGTATTTT. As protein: CASRERASTDTQYF.

In DNA form, the CDR3 reads TGTGCCAGCAGTCACCTACAGGGGGTGGGCTATGGCTACACCTTC. Translated: CASSHLQGVGYGYTF. The chain links TRBV12-1 to TRBJ1-2; TRBD1 reflects the table's D call only, with no check against the DNA. TRBV12-1 is given as a pseudogene. The CDR3 spans 15 residues.

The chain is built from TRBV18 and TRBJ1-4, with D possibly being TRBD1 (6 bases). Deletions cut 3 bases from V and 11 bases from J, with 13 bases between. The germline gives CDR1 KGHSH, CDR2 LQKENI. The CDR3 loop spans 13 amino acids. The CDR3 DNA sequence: TGTGCCAGCTCACCTGACGGGGGGCGGAAACTGTTTTTT. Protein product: CASSPDGGRKLFF. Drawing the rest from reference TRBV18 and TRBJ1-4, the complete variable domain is NAGVMQNPRHLVRRRGQEARLRCSPMKGHSHVYWYRQLPEEGLKFMVYLQKENIIDESGMPKERFSAEFPKEGPSILRIQQVVRGDSAAYFCASSPDGGRKLFFGSGTQLSVL.

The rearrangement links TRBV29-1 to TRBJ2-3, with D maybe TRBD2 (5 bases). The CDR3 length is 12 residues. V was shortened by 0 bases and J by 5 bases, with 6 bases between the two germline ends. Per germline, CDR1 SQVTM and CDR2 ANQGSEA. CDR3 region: CSVEEGVDTQYF. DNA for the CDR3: TGCAGCGTTGAAGAGGGAGTAGATACGCAGTATTTT.

The CDR3 spells CASSPGGLNTEAFF. The CDR3 region has the DNA TGTGCCAGCAGCCCCGGGGGATTGAACACTGAAGCTTTCTTT. The chain uses TRBV11-2 and TRBJ1-1; D perhaps matches TRBD1 (5 bases). CDR1 is SGHAT and CDR2 is FQNNGV in the germline V gene. The CDR3 is made up of 14 amino acids. Trimming stripped 5 bases from V and 0 bases from J, with 10 bases between. Variable domain in full (rest from reference TRBV11-2 and TRBJ1-1): EAGVAQSPRYKIIEKRQSVAFWCNPISGHATLYWYQQILGQGPKLLIQFQNNGVVDDSQLPKDRFSAERLKGVDSTLKIQPAKLEDSAVYLCASSPGGLNTEAFFGQGTRLTVV.

CDR3 sequence: CASSPGGGSWEKLFF. DNA of the CDR3: TGTGCCAGCAGCCCTGGGGGGGGGTCCTGGGAAAAACTGTTTTTT. This sequence joins TRBV7-2 and TRBJ1-4, with D perhaps matching TRBD1 (5 bases). V was clipped by 5 bases and J by 8 bases, with 18 bases between them. The CDR3 runs 15 residues. Germline CDR1 reads SGHTA; CDR2 reads FQGNSA.

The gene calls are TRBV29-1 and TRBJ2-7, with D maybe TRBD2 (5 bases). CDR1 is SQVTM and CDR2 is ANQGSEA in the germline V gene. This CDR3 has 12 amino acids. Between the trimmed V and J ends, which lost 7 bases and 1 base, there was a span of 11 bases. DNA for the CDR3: TGCAGCGCCACCGGGAAATCCTACGAGCAGTACTTC. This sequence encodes CSATGKSYEQYF.

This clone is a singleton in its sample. The DNA of the CDR3 is TGTGCCAGCAGCTTTACCGGGACAGGGCGTCCCGGGGAGCTGTTTTTT. This sequence encodes CASSFTGTGRPGELFF. The genes are TRBV5-4 and TRBJ2-2; TRBD1 agrees at 9 bases. This CDR3 spans 16 amino acids. Germline V gene sequence: CDR1 SGHNT, CDR2 YYREEE (reference sequence). The V gene end was trimmed by 2 bases and the J gene end by 6 bases; junction bases not matched to a gene: 8.

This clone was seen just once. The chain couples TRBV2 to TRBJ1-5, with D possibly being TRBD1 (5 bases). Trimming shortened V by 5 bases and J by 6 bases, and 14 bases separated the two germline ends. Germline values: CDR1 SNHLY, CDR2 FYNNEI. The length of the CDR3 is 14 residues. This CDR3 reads CASSMGREGQPQHF. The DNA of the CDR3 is TGTGCCAGCAGTATGGGCAGGGAGGGTCAGCCCCAGCATTTT.

In DNA, the CDR3 is TGTGCCAGCAGCTTACCCATTCAGATGAACACTGAAGCTTTCTTT. Translated, it gives CASSLPIQMNTEAFF. This chain connects TRBV7-2 to TRBJ1-1; D is unresolved. In germline, CDR1 is SGHTA, CDR2 FQGNSA. With 2 bases removed from V and 0 bases from J, the gap between germline ends came to 10 bases. This CDR3 comprises 15 residues.

DNA of the CDR3: TGTGCCAGCAGTTTAGACACGTACTATGGCTACACCTTC. This encodes CASSLDTYYGYTF. This chain connects TRBV28 to TRBJ1-2; D call uncertain. The CDR3 is made up of 13 amino acids. Per the germline V gene, CDR1 is MDHEN and CDR2 is SYDVKM. V lost 2 bases and J 3 bases, leaving 7 bases between the germline ends.

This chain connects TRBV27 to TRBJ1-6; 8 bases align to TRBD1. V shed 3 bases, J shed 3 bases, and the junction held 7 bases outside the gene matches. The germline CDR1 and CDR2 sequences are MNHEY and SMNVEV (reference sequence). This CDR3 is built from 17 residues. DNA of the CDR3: TGTGCCAGCAGTTTCCGGGTCGGACAGGGCTATAATTCACCCCTCCACTTT. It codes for CASSFRVGQGYNSPLHF.

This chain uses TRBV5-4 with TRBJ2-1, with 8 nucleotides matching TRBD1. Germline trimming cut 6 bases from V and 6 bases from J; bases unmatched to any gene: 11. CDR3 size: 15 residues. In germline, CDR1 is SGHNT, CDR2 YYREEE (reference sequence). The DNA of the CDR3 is TGTGCCAGCACTCTTTTAGGACAGGGAGGCAATGAGCAGTTCTTC. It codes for CASTLLGQGGNEQFF. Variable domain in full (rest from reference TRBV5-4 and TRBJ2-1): ETGVTQSPTHLIKTRGQQVTLRCSSQSGHNTVSWYQQALGQGPQFIFQYYREEENGRGNFPPRFSGLQFPNYSSELNVNALELDDSALYLCASTLLGQGGNEQFFGPGTRLTVL.

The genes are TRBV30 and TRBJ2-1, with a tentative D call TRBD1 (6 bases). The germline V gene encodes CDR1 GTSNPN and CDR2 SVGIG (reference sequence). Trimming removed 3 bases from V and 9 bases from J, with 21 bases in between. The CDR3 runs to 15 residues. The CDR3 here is CAWSGIWGRRSEQFF. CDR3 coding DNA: TGTGCCTGGAGCGGGATCTGGGGGCGTCGTTCTGAGCAGTTCTTC.